Following are 27 T cell receptor beta chains from one sample sequenced in a study of blood T cell repertoires in COVID-19. Measured with immunoSEQ multiplex PCR; TCRdb has only the in-frame clones, and not every one. The sample holds 65,000 to 70,000 clones, around 82% seen once. Sequencing was carried out using peripheral blood. The receptor source for this set is an elderly man with active COVID-19.

The chain employs TRBV5-1 and TRBJ2-2, with D possibly being TRBD1 (6 bases). Germline V lookup: CDR1 SGHRS, CDR2 YFSETQ. The CDR3 covers 16 residues. With 2 bases removed from V and 3 bases from J, the gap between germline ends came to 14 bases. The CDR3 spells CASSLDPGHDTGELFF. For the CDR3, the DNA is TGCGCCAGCAGCTTAGATCCGGGACATGACACCGGGGAGCTGTTTTTT.

The chain has TRBV12-3 or TRBV12-4 and TRBJ1-2; 9 nucleotides agree with TRBD1. J was trimmed by 8 bases and V by 6 bases; bases with no gene match: 4. CDR3 length: 12 amino acids. Here the CDR3 reads CASSQDRGGYTF. The CDR3 DNA reads as TGTGCCAGCAGCCAGGACAGGGGCGGCTACACCTTC.

The chain employs TRBV27 and TRBJ2-1; 9 nucleotides match TRBD1. The CDR3 runs 15 residues. Looked up from germline, CDR1 is MNHEY and CDR2 is SMNVEV (reference sequence). J was trimmed by 7 bases and V by 7 bases; bases with no gene match: 11. CDR3 region: CASNRWDRVLNEQFF. Written as DNA, the CDR3 is TGTGCCAGCAATCGCTGGGACAGGGTATTGAATGAGCAGTTCTTC.

The rearrangement joins TRBV6-5 to TRBJ1-2; D call uncertain. Germline V gene data show CDR1 as MNHEY and CDR2 as SVGAGI. The ends were cut back, 6 bases at V and 7 bases at J, with 18 bases in the middle. The CDR3 is 14 residues long. The CDR3 protein is CASRRGRITAGYTF. For the CDR3, the DNA is TGTGCCAGCAGAAGAGGGCGCATTACGGCTGGCTACACCTTC.

Only one count was recorded for this clone. The chain is built from TRBV4-3 and TRBJ1-2, with TRBD1 identical over 7 bases. The CDR3 loop spans 16 amino acids. Germline assignment: CDR1 LGHNA and CDR2 YSLEER. The V segment lost 0 bases and the J segment 7 bases; nucleotides outside the gene matches: 11. The CDR3 spells CASSQDNGGGWGGYTF. The DNA of the CDR3 is TGCGCCAGCAGCCAAGATAATGGAGGGGGCTGGGGTGGCTACACCTTC.

The CDR3 DNA reads as TGTGCCAGCTCACCGACGACTAGCGGGCCTCGGGGGGCCCAGTACTTC. Its protein is CASSPTTSGPRGAQYF. The chain recombines TRBV18 with TRBJ2-5; 10 nucleotides match TRBD2. With 3 bases clipped from V and 9 bases from J, the junction kept 13 bases outside the gene matches. CDR1 is KGHSH, CDR2 LQKENI, per germline. CDR3 size: 16 residues.

The V call is TRBV6-2 or TRBV6-3, the J call TRBJ2-1; D may be TRBD1 (6 bases). The CDR3 contains 15 residues. Germline V gene sequence: CDR1 MNHEY, CDR2 SVGEGT. Trimming took 6 bases from V and 1 from J, leaving 13 bases between them. The CDR3 loop reads CASSAGTPSYNEQFF. CDR3 nucleotides: TGTGCCAGCAGCGCCGGGACACCATCCTACAATGAGCAGTTCTTC.

This chain connects TRBV19 to TRBJ2-3; TRBD2 agrees at 13 bases. V lost 4 bases to trimming and J lost 4 bases; unmatched junction nucleotides: 2. CDR1 is LNHDA, CDR2 SQIVND, per germline (reference sequence). This CDR3 region has 15 residues. CDR3 in amino acids: CASSKLAGGPDTQYF. The CDR3 DNA is TGTGCCAGTAGTAAACTAGCGGGGGGGCCAGATACGCAGTATTTT.

The chain links TRBV11-1 to TRBJ1-1, with D perhaps matching TRBD1 (5 bases). The CDR3 loop spans 13 amino acids. V was trimmed by 2 bases and J by 10 bases, leaving 14 bases between them. The V gene's germline CDR1 is SGHAT and CDR2 FQDESV (reference sequence). This CDR3 is CASSLSGRASAFF. CDR3 in DNA: TGTGCCAGCAGCTTATCCGGCAGGGCGTCAGCTTTCTTT.

The rearrangement uses TRBV6-5 and TRBJ1-2, with 7 bases lining up with TRBD1. CDR3 length: 15 residues. The V and J ends lost 2 bases and 5 bases, in that order; junction bases with no gene match: 8. Per germline, CDR1 MNHEY and CDR2 SVGAGI. This CDR3 reads CASSYGTGDNYGYTF. In nucleotides, the CDR3 is TGTGCCAGCAGTTACGGCACAGGGGATAATTATGGCTACACCTTC.

This chain connects TRBV7-2 to TRBJ2-2; D may be TRBD2 (5 bases). Germline loops: CDR1 SGHTA, CDR2 FQGNSA. The CDR3 loop spans 16 amino acids. Trimming removed 2 bases at V and 7 bases at J, with 17 bases between. The CDR3 loop is CASSLSSGYYGGELFF. CDR3 bases: TGTGCCAGCAGCTTATCGTCGGGGTATTATGGCGGGGAGCTGTTTTTT.

The V gene is TRBV7-2, the J gene TRBJ1-5; D is unclear. Looked up from germline, CDR1 is SGHTA and CDR2 is FQGNSA. CDR3 size: 12 residues. V gave up 2 bases and J gave up 6 bases, with 5 bases separating them. DNA of the CDR3: TGTGCCAGCAGCTTAAACGGTCAGCCCCAGCATTTT. It yields the protein CASSLNGQPQHF.

This chain joins TRBV9 and TRBJ2-2; 9 bases map to TRBD2. The V gene's germline CDR1 is SGDLS and CDR2 YYNGEE. The CDR3 is 16 residues long. After removal of 0 bases from V and 5 bases from J, the junction contained 5 bases not matched to a gene. The CDR3 DNA reads as TGTGCCAGCAGCGTAGGTGCGGGGGGGCGGACCGGGGAGCTGTTTTTT. Translation gives CASSVGAGGRTGELFF.

This clone was detected many times. V is TRBV4-2 and J is TRBJ2-5; TRBD2 matches at 10 bases. This CDR3 spans 17 amino acids. Germline CDR1 is LGHNA and CDR2 is YNFKEQ. V trimming: 1 base; J trimming: 5 bases; junction bases outside the gene matches: 10. CDR3 in amino acids: CASSQGASGGARETQYF. Written as DNA, the CDR3 is TGTGCCAGCAGCCAAGGGGCTAGCGGGGGTGCAAGGGAGACCCAGTACTTC.

V gene TRBV9 combines with J gene TRBJ1-2; possibly TRBD1 for D (5 bases). This CDR3 is 15 amino acids long. Germline V gene data show CDR1 as SGDLS and CDR2 as YYNGEE. Trimming removed 2 bases from V and 4 bases from J, with 15 bases in between. The CDR3 protein is CASSVNSQGAYGYTF. The CDR3 DNA reads TGTGCCAGCAGCGTTAATTCGCAGGGCGCCTATGGCTACACCTTC.

V gene TRBV7-8 combines with J gene TRBJ2-1; 13 nucleotides line up with TRBD2. The J segment lost 8 bases and the V segment lost 6 bases, leaving 10 bases of the junction unmatched. The CDR3 is 16 amino acids. The germline CDR1 and CDR2 sequences are SGHVS and FQNEAQ. The chain's CDR3 is CASRLMGLAGIDEQFF. The DNA for the CDR3 is TGTGCCAGCAGGTTAATGGGACTAGCGGGGATCGATGAGCAGTTCTTC.

This clone was found once. This rearrangement joins TRBV7-2 to TRBJ1-4; D uncertain. Germline CDR1 reads SGHTA; CDR2 reads FQGNSA. Trimming stripped 2 bases from V and 0 bases from J, with 4 bases between. This CDR3 contains 14 residues. The CDR3 here is CASSLQATNEKLFF. CDR3 nucleotides: TGTGCCAGCAGCTTACAGGCAACTAATGAAAAACTGTTTTTT.

This rearrangement joins TRBV6-2 or TRBV6-3 to TRBJ2-1; D uncertain. CDR3 length: 13 amino acids. Germline V gene lookup returns CDR1 MNHEY and CDR2 SVGEGT. Deletions cut 0 bases from V and 8 bases from J, with 8 bases between. In nucleotides, the CDR3 is TGTGCCAGCAGTTACTCCTATATCTATGAGCAGTTCTTC. The encoded protein is CASSYSYIYEQFF.

The chain combines TRBV24-1 with TRBJ2-2, with D unresolved. Germline CDR1 is KGHDR and CDR2 is SFDVKD. Trimming removed 2 bases at V and 3 bases at J, with 6 bases between. This CDR3 contains 14 residues. Here the CDR3 DNA reads TGTGCCACCAGTGATTCTGTATACACCGGGGAGCTGTTTTTT. Translating gives CATSDSVYTGELFF.

This chain links TRBV27 with TRBJ2-7; 10 nucleotides line up with TRBD2. J was trimmed by 6 bases and V by 5 bases; bases with no gene match: 16. This CDR3 is 17 amino acids long. Germline assignment: CDR1 MNHEY and CDR2 SMNVEV (reference sequence). CDR3 protein: CASSNTLAGAPSGEQYF. CDR3 sequence (DNA): TGTGCCAGCAGTAACACGCTAGCGGGAGCCCCAAGTGGCGAGCAGTACTTC.

The chain is built from TRBV3-1 (or the pseudogene TRBV3-2) and TRBJ2-2; D possibly corresponds to TRBD2 (5 bases). V lost 2 bases and J lost 6, with 13 bases in between. Germline CDR1 is LGHDT and CDR2 is YNNKEL (reference sequence). The CDR3 loop spans 15 amino acids. CDR3: CASSQSPGVPGELFF. The CDR3 region has the DNA TGTGCCAGCAGCCAATCCCCCGGGGTCCCCGGGGAGCTGTTTTTT.

The V call is TRBV5-1, the J call TRBJ2-1; 8 positions agree with TRBD1. Losses at the gene ends were 3 bases for V and 0 bases for J; bases not matched to a gene: 2. CDR1 and CDR2 (germline): SGHRS, YFSETQ. This CDR3 is built from 15 residues. CDR3 loop: CASSSQGGSYNEQFF. The CDR3 DNA reads as TGCGCCAGCAGCTCACAGGGGGGCTCCTACAATGAGCAGTTCTTC.

The V and J genes are TRBV7-2 and TRBJ2-7; 9 bases map to TRBD2. The V and J ends lost 1 base and 2 bases, in that order; junction bases with no gene match: 6. This CDR3 is built from 16 residues. CDR1 and CDR2 from the germline V gene are SGHTA and FQGNSA. Written as DNA, the CDR3 is TGTGCCAGCAGCTTAGTCTCGGCTAGCGGGACCTACGAGCAGTACTTC. Protein: CASSLVSASGTYEQYF.

This clone was seen just once. The V and J genes are TRBV19 and TRBJ2-1; TRBD2 matches 12 bases. J was trimmed by 8 bases and V by 3 bases; bases with no gene match: 11. CDR1 and CDR2 from the germline V gene are LNHDA and SQIVND (reference sequence). The length of the CDR3 is 17 residues. CDR3 coding DNA: TGTGCCAGTAGTATTTCGGCTAGCGGGAGGGCAAGGGATGAGCAGTTCTTC. Its translation: CASSISASGRARDEQFF.

The V and J genes are TRBV6-5 and TRBJ1-1, with D possibly being TRBD1 (6 bases). Germline CDR1 reads MNHEY; CDR2 reads SVGAGI. Trimming stripped 6 bases from V and 0 bases from J, with 8 bases between. CDR3 length equals 13 residues. The CDR3 protein is CASRDRVNTEAFF. The CDR3 DNA is TGTGCCAGCAGGGACAGAGTGAACACTGAAGCTTTCTTT.

CDR3 bases: TGTGCCAGTAGGACCCAGGGTTCAACTAATGAAAAACTGTTTTTT. Translating gives CASRTQGSTNEKLFF. The chain is built from TRBV19 and TRBJ1-4; tentatively, D is TRBD1 (5 bases). V lost 6 bases and J lost 0, with 11 bases in between. The CDR3 covers 15 residues. Germline CDR1 reads LNHDA; CDR2 reads SQIVND (reference sequence).

The chain carries TRBV5-1 and TRBJ2-3; maybe TRBD1 (5 bases). V gave up 0 bases and J gave up 4 bases, with 9 bases separating them. The CDR3 contains 14 residues. The germline V gene encodes CDR1 SGHRS and CDR2 YFSETQ. CDR3 nucleotides: TGCGCCAGCAGCTTGGCCAGGGCGGCAGATACGCAGTATTTT. Its translation: CASSLARAADTQYF. The variable domain in full, completed from reference TRBV5-1 and TRBJ2-3, reads KAGVTQTPRYLIKTRGQQVTLSCSPISGHRSVSWYQQTPGQGLQFLFEYFSETQRNKGNFPGRFSGRQFSNSRSEMNVSTLELGDSALYLCASSLARAADTQYFGPGTRLTVL.